Below, 13 T cell receptor beta chains from the same sample are listed, as sequenced in a study of CD8+ T cells in alopecia areata. The sequencing template was cDNA reverse transcribed from extracted RNA. The table came from immunoSEQ multiplex PCR; TCRdb's copy has only in-frame clones and leaves some out. The sample has more than 140,000 clones; about 88% are singletons. Treatment described: oral pan-JAK inhibitor, 5-10 mg twice daily. Sample: CD8+ T cells sorted from blood, taken at week 4, from a patient treated with tofacitinib. The receptors derive from a human donor with alopecia areata.

CDR3 residues: CSVESPANDYEQYF. Written as DNA, the CDR3 is TGCAGCGTTGAATCCCCAGCCAACGACTACGAGCAGTACTTC. The chain uses TRBV29-1 and TRBJ2-7; no definite D call. CDR1 is SQVTM and CDR2 is ANQGSEA in the germline V gene. V lost 2 bases and J 3 bases, leaving 14 bases between the germline ends. The CDR3 spans 14 residues.

The genes are TRBV29-1 and TRBJ2-1; D may be TRBD1 or TRBD2 (6 bases each). V was pared by 4 bases and J by 2 bases, with 15 bases between. CDR1 and CDR2 from the germline V gene are SQVTM and ANQGSEA. The CDR3 has 15 residues. The CDR3 nucleotides read TGCAGCGTTGGACGGGGGACACGTGCCTACAATGAGCAGTTCTTC. Translated: CSVGRGTRAYNEQFF.

On this clone: The sample holds other DNA sequences that translate to the same CDR3. This chain links TRBV29-1 with TRBJ2-7; 7 nucleotides align to TRBD2. The CDR3 has 14 residues. Germline CDR1 is SQVTM and CDR2 is ANQGSEA. V gave up 2 bases and J gave up 0 bases; unmatched junction bases: 4. CDR3 coding DNA: TGCAGCGTTGAAACAGCGGGGAGCTCCTACGAGCAGTACTTC. This translates into CSVETAGSSYEQYF.

The rearrangement links TRBV2 to TRBJ2-2; D gene unclear. The CDR3 covers 12 residues. The germline V gene encodes CDR1 SNHLY and CDR2 FYNNEI. Trimming took off 4 bases at V and 6 bases at J, with 6 bases between the two ends. The CDR3, as DNA: TGTGCCAGCAGTGGATCCTCCGGGGAGCTGTTTTTT. Protein: CASSGSSGELFF. Looking up the rest from reference TRBV2 and TRBJ2-2 gives the full variable domain: EPEVTQTPSHQVTQMGQEVILRCVPISNHLYFYWYRQILGQKVEFLVSFYNNEISEKSEIFDDQFSVERPDGSNFTLKIRSTKLEDSAMYFCASSGSSGELFFGEGSRLTVL.

The chain recombines TRBV6-1 with TRBJ2-7; D gene unclear. Trimming shortened V by 2 bases and J by 2 bases, and 7 bases separated the two germline ends. The CDR3 runs to 13 residues. CDR1 and CDR2 (germline): MNHNS, SASEGT. The CDR3 region has the DNA TGTGCCAGCAGTGAAAGGCAGACCTACGAGCAGTACTTC. Protein sequence: CASSERQTYEQYF.

This sequence joins TRBV4-1 and TRBJ2-7; 7 bases align to TRBD1. Germline V lookup: CDR1 MGHRA, CDR2 YSYEKL. This CDR3 is built from 14 residues. The V gene end was trimmed by 3 bases and the J gene end by 5 bases; junction bases not matched to a gene: 7. CDR3 DNA: TGCGCCAGCAGCCAGGCTCCAACAGGGGACGAGCAGTACTTC. Its translation is CASSQAPTGDEQYF.

V is TRBV7-9 and J is TRBJ2-1; weak D call: TRBD2 (6 bases). The CDR3 is 12 residues long. Germline assignment: CDR1 SEHNR and CDR2 FQNEAQ (reference sequence). The V end was cut by 5 bases, the J end by 7 bases, with 9 bases between. The CDR3 region has the DNA TGTGCCAGCAGCCCAGGGAGGAATGAGCAGTTCTTC. Translated, it gives CASSPGRNEQFF.

The V gene is TRBV5-6, the J gene TRBJ2-4; D remains unclear. Trimming stripped 6 bases from V and 9 bases from J, with 13 bases between. The CDR3 sequence is 12 residues long. Germline CDR1 reads SGHDT; CDR2 reads YYEEEE. The CDR3 protein is CASNSPVGIQYF. The DNA of the CDR3 is TGTGCCAGCAACTCGCCAGTGGGCATTCAGTACTTC.

The gene calls are TRBV27 and TRBJ2-3; 11 bases are a match to TRBD2. The CDR3 runs to 15 residues. V gave up 4 bases and J gave up 8 bases; unmatched junction bases: 8. Germline CDR1 reads MNHEY; CDR2 reads SMNVEV (reference sequence). CDR3 sequence: CASSSLAGGAGTQYF. The CDR3, as DNA: TGTGCCAGCAGTTCCCTAGCGGGGGGTGCAGGTACGCAGTATTTT.

The chain has TRBV5-1 and TRBJ2-7, with 7 bases lining up with TRBD1. With V trimmed by 4 bases and J by 3 bases, 10 bases remained unmatched. This CDR3 has 15 residues. CDR1 and CDR2 from the germline V gene are SGHRS and YFSETQ. The CDR3 spells CASSRQGQRDYEQYF. The CDR3, as DNA: TGCGCCAGCAGCCGGCAGGGACAGAGGGACTACGAGCAGTACTTC. Looking up the rest from reference TRBV5-1 and TRBJ2-7 gives the full variable domain: KAGVTQTPRYLIKTRGQQVTLSCSPISGHRSVSWYQQTPGQGLQFLFEYFSETQRNKGNFPGRFSGRQFSNSRSEMNVSTLELGDSALYLCASSRQGQRDYEQYFGPGTRLTVT.

Only one count was recorded for this clone. V and J are TRBV7-9 and TRBJ2-5, with D uncertain. Germline V gene sequence: CDR1 SEHNR, CDR2 FQNEAQ (reference sequence). This CDR3 spans 12 amino acids. Between the trimmed V and J ends, which lost 4 bases and 5 bases, there was a span of 8 bases. As DNA, the CDR3 is TGTGCCAGCAGCTACCTAGGGGAGACCCAGTACTTC. It specifies CASSYLGETQYF.

The chain carries TRBV29-1 and TRBJ1-1, with D possibly TRBD1 on 6 matching bases. This CDR3 region has 14 residues. V gave up 7 bases and J gave up 2 bases, with 17 bases separating them. Germline assignment: CDR1 SQVTM and CDR2 ANQGSEA. CDR3 amino acids: CSAGRQAINTEAFF. The CDR3, as DNA: TGCAGCGCCGGTCGACAGGCGATCAACACTGAAGCTTTCTTT.

V gene TRBV11-2 combines with J gene TRBJ1-2; 7 bases align to TRBD1. Per germline, CDR1 SGHAT and CDR2 FQNNGV. The CDR3 has 15 residues. With V trimmed by 0 bases and J by 6 bases, 7 bases remained unmatched. This CDR3 reads CASSLEATGSNGYTF. The DNA of the CDR3 is TGTGCCAGCAGCTTAGAGGCGACAGGGTCGAATGGCTACACCTTC.